The 14 T cell receptor beta chains listed next were all sequenced from one sample in a study of T-cell memory formation after mild COVID-19. A single record per CDR3 protein comes from TCRdb applying MiXCR to the 5' RACE reads. The sample carries about 400,000 distinct CDR3 sequences, around 15% recorded once. Sequenced sample: PBMCs or a T cell subset sorted from them (not recorded which). These receptors were taken from a man aged 18 to 29 who had mild COVID-19 (a few samples of this study predate the infection). Cell type and time point are not known.

The chain carries TRBV28 and TRBJ1-5, with a possible D match to TRBD1 (5 bases). This CDR3 is built from 14 residues. The germline V gene encodes CDR1 MDHEN and CDR2 SYDVKM. V lost 6 bases and J 11 bases, leaving 20 bases between the germline ends. The CDR3 coding sequence is TGTGCCAGCAGCACCGCGCAGAGCCGGGGGGCCCAGCATTTT. Protein: CASSTAQSRGAQHF.

This clonotype was detected a few times. The chain combines TRBV5-1 with TRBJ1-4; D may be TRBD1 (6 bases). Germline CDR1 SGHRS, CDR2 YFSETQ. This CDR3 spans 15 amino acids. V lost 4 bases and J 4 bases, leaving 14 bases between the germline ends. This chain's CDR3 is CASSPDSAGNEKLFF. The CDR3, as DNA: TGCGCCAGCAGCCCGGACAGCGCGGGTAATGAAAAACTGTTTTTT. Complete variable domain (other parts from reference TRBV5-1 and TRBJ1-4): KAGVTQTPRYLIKTRGQQVTLSCSPISGHRSVSWYQQTPGQGLQFLFEYFSETQRNKGNFPGRFSGRQFSNSRSEMNVSTLELGDSALYLCASSPDSAGNEKLFFGSGTQLSVL.

In this sample, this clonotype turned up once. The gene calls are TRBV5-4 and TRBJ1-3; D remains unclear. Trimming removed 4 bases from V and 3 bases from J, with 8 bases in between. This CDR3 region has 13 residues. Germline CDR1 SGHNT, CDR2 YYREEE (reference sequence). The CDR3 reads CASSPDYGNTIYF. Written as DNA, the CDR3 is TGTGCCAGCAGCCCGGACTATGGAAACACCATATATTTT.

The V and J genes are TRBV18 and TRBJ2-1; a weak D match, TRBD2 (5 bases). The V and J ends lost 4 bases and 9 bases respectively, with 13 bases between them. This CDR3 spans 13 amino acids. CDR1 and CDR2 (germline): KGHSH, LQKENI. As DNA, the CDR3 is TGTGCCAGCTCACAAGACCTGGGAGCTGAGCAGTTCTTC. Translating it yields CASSQDLGAEQFF. Full variable domain (remainder filled in from reference TRBV18 and TRBJ2-1): NAGVMQNPRHLVRRRGQEARLRCSPMKGHSHVYWYRQLPEEGLKFMVYLQKENIIDESGMPKERFSAEFPKEGPSILRIQQVVRGDSAAYFCASSQDLGAEQFFGPGTRLTVL.

This clonotype was counted only a few times. The chain couples TRBV20-1 to TRBJ1-3, with D perhaps matching TRBD1 (5 bases). Germline CDR1 and CDR2: DFQATT and SNEGSKA (reference sequence). The CDR3 spans 13 residues. The V gene lost 8 bases and the J gene lost 4 bases, with 15 bases spanning the gap. The CDR3 loop reads CSSPSGRGNTIYF. In DNA form, the CDR3 reads TGCAGTTCCCCCTCAGGGAGAGGAAACACCATATATTTT.

This clonotype was seen many times. The chain couples TRBV15 to TRBJ2-5, with 11 bases identical to TRBD2. The germline V gene encodes CDR1 LNHNV and CDR2 YYDKDF (reference sequence). CDR3 size: 15 residues. The trim removed 5 bases at V and 1 base at J, leaving 3 bases unmatched. This CDR3 is CATSPGLAGQETQYF. DNA of the CDR3: TGTGCCACCAGCCCTGGACTAGCGGGCCAAGAGACCCAGTACTTC.

The rearrangement uses TRBV23-1 and TRBJ2-7; 7 bases agree with TRBD2. TRBV23-1 is treated as an ORF (open reading frame) with a function not yet certain. This CDR3 region has 13 residues. Here the CDR3 reads CGSWRGRTYEQYV. In DNA form, the CDR3 reads TGCGGGAGTTGGCGGGGGAGGACCTACGAGCAGTACGTC.

The CDR3 nucleotides are TGTGCCACCAGCAGAGTACGGGGGGGACGTCCCACAGATACGCAGTATTTT. This gives the protein CATSRVRGGRPTDTQYF. The J gene is TRBJ2-3, the V gene TRBV15; TRBD2 matches at 8 bases. The CDR3 consists of 17 residues. J was trimmed by 2 bases and V by 1 base; bases with no gene match: 8. CDR1 is LNHNV and CDR2 is YYDKDF in the germline V gene (reference sequence).

This clonotype has more than one count but fewer than ten. A read error may produce the germline difference seen at one junction end. V usage is TRBV7-7 and J usage is TRBJ2-3, with 8 bases aligning to TRBD2. Germline assignment: CDR1 SSHAT and CDR2 FNYEAQ (reference sequence). The CDR3 loop spans 15 amino acids. This chain's CDR3 is CASSLGLAPTDTQYF. The CDR3 bases are TGTGCTAGCAGCTTAGGACTAGCCCCCACAGATACGCAGTATTTT.

This clonotype was picked up a small number of times. This chain uses TRBV5-1 with TRBJ2-3, with 8 bases lining up with TRBD2. This CDR3 is 15 amino acids long. V lost 6 bases to trimming and J lost 1 base; unmatched junction nucleotides: 7. Germline V gives CDR1 SGHRS, CDR2 YFSETQ. Here the CDR3 reads CASTTSGAGTDTQYF. CDR3 bases: TGCGCCAGCACCACTAGCGGCGCTGGCACAGATACGCAGTATTTT.

The chain carries TRBV4-2 and TRBJ2-7; the D gene could be TRBD1 or TRBD2 (5 bases each). Germline assignment: CDR1 LGHNA and CDR2 YNFKEQ. The CDR3 consists of 18 residues. V was trimmed by 0 bases and J by 4 bases, leaving 22 bases between them. The CDR3 DNA sequence: TGTGCCAGCAGCCAAGAGGGGATTAGCGTTGGGGGATTATACGAGCAGTACTTC. The encoded protein is CASSQEGISVGGLYEQYF.

In this sample, this clonotype turned up a few times. The chain has TRBV7-9 and TRBJ1-1, with D perhaps matching TRBD1 (5 bases). Germline loops: CDR1 SEHNR, CDR2 FQNEAQ (reference sequence). The V gene lost 2 bases and the J gene lost 0 bases, with 13 bases spanning the gap. This CDR3 is built from 16 residues. CDR3 loop: CASSLSRVLMNTEAFF. The CDR3 DNA reads as TGTGCCAGCAGCTTAAGCAGGGTCCTCATGAACACTGAAGCTTTCTTT.

This clonotype has only a few counts. The chain links TRBV5-4 to TRBJ1-2; D is unresolved. The V gene lost 0 bases and the J gene lost 6 bases, with 12 bases spanning the gap. Per germline, CDR1 SGHNT and CDR2 YYREEE (reference sequence). CDR3 size: 14 residues. For the CDR3, the DNA is TGTGCCAGCAGCTTGGATCAGCGGGCGAATGGCTACACCTTC. This codes for CASSLDQRANGYTF.

This rearrangement joins TRBV5-4 to TRBJ2-3; D might be TRBD2 (7 bases). V was trimmed by 4 bases and J by 1 base, leaving 16 bases between them. The germline V gene encodes CDR1 SGHNT and CDR2 YYREEE (reference sequence). CDR3 length: 16 amino acids. The CDR3 bases are TGTGCCAGCAGCCCGGTCGCGGGGGCCGGCACAGATACGCAGTATTTT. Amino acid sequence: CASSPVAGAGTDTQYF.